The clone carrying this T cell receptor beta chain has only one observation. The antigen is not known. Both 60 Vbeta primers and 13 Jbeta primers went into the PCR. Per the original data handling: It was a later analysis that counted 83 million or so unique TCR beta chains, of which 9.5 million to 14 million were shared. Profiled with immunoSEQ multiplex PCR; TCRdb holds only in-frame clones, not every one. V and J calls and clone size follow that table, whereas D and trimming were derived from the DNA. In the table there are more than 110,000 clones, about 79% of which are singletons. This sample stems from a study of cytomegalovirus exposure and HLA in healthy donors. Looking at the study overall: The study placed 80% to 85% of its roughly 410 genotyped donors in the Caucasian-associated ancestry cluster.

Looked up from germline, CDR1 is LGHNA and CDR2 is YSLEER. The CDR3 extends over 17 amino acids. J was trimmed by 7 bases and V by 2 bases; bases with no gene match: 11. Study-wide results and limits: Across donors, most TCRs were seen rarely, yet some public ones were widespread. Later examination showed HLA-associated TCR beta chains had greater clonal expansion than equally common others.

This chain uses TRBV4-3 with TRBJ1-4; 9 positions match TRBD1. This clonotype was sampled from a man aged 40-49 years in good health and CMV-seropositive. Specimen: PBMCs. Here the CDR3 DNA reads TGCGCCAGCAGCCAAACAGGGGGCGAGGCCTGGGGTGAAAAACTGTTTTTT. Amino acid sequence: CASSQTGGEAWGEKLFF.